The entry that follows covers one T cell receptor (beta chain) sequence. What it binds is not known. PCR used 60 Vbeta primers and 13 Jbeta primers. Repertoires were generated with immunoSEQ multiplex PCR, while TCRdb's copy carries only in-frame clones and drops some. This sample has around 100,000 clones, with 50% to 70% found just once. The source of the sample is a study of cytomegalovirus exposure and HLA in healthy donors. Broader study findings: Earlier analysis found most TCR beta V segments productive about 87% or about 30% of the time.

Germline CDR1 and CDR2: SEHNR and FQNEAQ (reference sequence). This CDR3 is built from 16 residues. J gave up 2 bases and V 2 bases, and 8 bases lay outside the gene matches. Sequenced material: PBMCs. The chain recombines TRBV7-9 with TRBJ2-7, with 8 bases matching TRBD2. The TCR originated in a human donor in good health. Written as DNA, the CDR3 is TGTGCCAGCAGCTTAATCGCGGGAGGTGAGACCTACGAGCAGTACTTC. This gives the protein CASSLIAGGETYEQYF.